This T cell receptor beta chain was found in a study of Ad26.COV2.S vaccination and SARS-CoV-2 variants. Study results and caveats: Substantial response breadth was reportedly seen for spike-specific CD8+ and CD4+ T cells after vaccination.

Specified treatment: about 20 received Ad26.COV2.S at low or high dose, single or two shots; about 5 received placebo; per-sample allocation not given. Day 63 after the first injection of vaccine or placebo was the sampling time. As to this clone: Antigen specificity is unknown.

Only in-frame clones appear in the TCRdb table, and some are missing; sequencing was by immunoSEQ multiplex PCR. The data contain some 640,000 clones, around 92% of them seen just once; the ten biggest clones take up approximately 1.5%. The V gene's germline CDR1 is SGHRS and CDR2 YFSETQ. The CDR3 length is 14 residues. The V gene end was trimmed by 4 bases and the J gene end by 5 bases; junction bases not matched to a gene: 3. The sequence was collected from a person aged 18 to 59 who received the Ad26.COV2.S COVID-19 vaccine or a placebo. The input for sequencing was peripheral blood, taken in a trial of Ad26.COV2.S vaccine versus placebo. The genes are TRBV5-1 and TRBJ2-7; 13 bases match TRBD2. The CDR3 DNA reads as TGCGCCAGCAGCAAGGGGACTAGCGGGGACGAGCAGTACTTC. Its protein is CASSKGTSGDEQYF.